The source of this TCR beta chain is a study of identical twins. Trimming removed 3 bases from V and 3 bases from J; junction bases left unmatched: 12. The CDR3 totals 18 residues. Germline V lookup: CDR1 SGDLS, CDR2 YYNGEE. This clonotype was recorded a few times. TCRdb processed the 5' RACE reads anew with MiXCR; each CDR3 protein has one entry. The sample contains approximately 500,000 distinct CDR3 sequences, around 15% of which appear only once. The data also belong to a second study, concerning yellow fever vaccine responses in identical twins.

Specimen: CD4+ T cells sorted from blood. This clonotype originated in a woman aged 18 to 35 in good health. The chain employs TRBV9 and TRBJ2-3, with TRBD2 matching over 11 bases. This chain's CDR3 is CASSAPISGTSGTDTQYF. The CDR3 DNA follows: TGTGCCAGCAGCGCCCCAATTTCCGGGACTAGCGGAACAGATACGCAGTATTTT.